This TCR beta chain was obtained from a study of OX40 agonist ivuxolimab in advanced cancers. Study summary: The drug used for patients, ivuxolimab, was an agonistic anti-OX40 (CD134) antibody.

This table comes from immunoSEQ multiplex PCR, and its TCRdb copy is limited to in-frame clones, with some not included. The table has 50,000 to 75,000 clones, 87% seen once. V lost 5 bases and J lost 3, with 11 bases in between. CDR1 and CDR2 (germline): GTSNPN, SVGIG (reference sequence). This CDR3 has 13 amino acids. This material consisted of CD4+ or CD8+ T cells sorted from blood, taken in a trial of the OX40 agonist ivuxolimab. The TCR originated in an adult with an advanced solid tumor such as melanoma, head and neck, liver or kidney cancer. The chain is built from TRBV30 and TRBJ1-5, with TRBD1 as a possible D gene (5 bases). As DNA, the CDR3 is TGTGCCTGGGGAGACAGATTCAATCAGCCCCAGCATTTT. It specifies CAWGDRFNQPQHF. Supplemented by reference TRBV30 and TRBJ1-5, the full variable domain reads SQTIHQWPATLVQPVGSPLSLECTVEGTSNPNLYWYRQAAGRGLQLLFYSVGIGQISSEVPQNLSASRPQDRQFILSSKKLLLSDSGFYLCAWGDRFNQPQHFGDGTRLSIL.